The T cell receptor (beta chain) described here comes from a study of CD8 T cells in ankylosing spondylitis. Whole-study results and caveats: Apparently characteristic of ankylosing spondylitis blood was a TCR beta motif (about 8 highly homologous variants).

The germline V gene has CDR1 MGHRA and CDR2 YSYEKL. This CDR3 is 15 amino acids long. Trimming pared 0 bases from V and 7 bases from J, leaving 13 bases between. This clonotype was seen repeatedly, ten times or more. The antigen remains undetermined. TCRdb analysed the 5' RACE reads with MiXCR anew, one entry per CDR3 protein. The sample consists of more than 500,000 distinct CDR3 sequences, about 5.4% of them appearing once. The receptor comes from a male donor with ankylosing spondylitis. The chain links TRBV4-1 to TRBJ2-4; D is unresolved. The sequenced sample was blood, either unsorted or a sorted T cell fraction (not recorded which). Here the CDR3 reads CASSQDFWGRNIQYF. CDR3 sequence (DNA): TGCGCCAGCAGCCAAGATTTTTGGGGTAGGAACATTCAGTACTTC.